This is a list of T cell receptor beta chains from one sample in a study of response to subunit inactivated influenza vaccine. One entry per CDR3 protein results from TCRdb running MiXCR on the RT-PCR reads. The sample records hundreds of thousands of distinct CDR3 sequences, under 20% being singletons. Sequencing used PBMCs from blood, obtained less than 6 days after vaccination. These receptors came from a man between 50 and 59 years old who received an inactivated influenza vaccine. The CDR3 runs from the conserved cysteine through the conserved F or W. D genes are given only for firm matches. Clone size is shown for a subset of rows, as once, few, many or a class of expanded clone.

v_call	j_call	clone_size	d_call	cdr3_nt	cdr3_aa
TRBV10-3	TRBJ2-3	NA	NA	TGTGCCGTGCGGGGCACAGATACGCAGTATTTT	CAVRGTDTQYF
TRBV5-1	TRBJ2-7	NA	NA	TGCGTCAGCAGCTTAGGCGGCGGGGAGTCCTACGAGCAGTACTTC	CVSSLGGGESYEQYF
TRBV29-1	TRBJ2-7	NA	NA	TGCAGCGTTCGGGGGAGGCACTCCTACGAGCAGTACTTC	CSVRGRHSYEQYF
TRBV4-1	TRBJ1-1	once	NA	TGCGCCAGCAGCCAAGAACCCAGTATGAACACTGAAGCTTTCTTT	CASSQEPSMNTEAFF
TRBV29-1	TRBJ2-7	few	TRBD1	TGCAGCGTGAGTTCCGGACAGGGCTACGAGCAGTACTTC	CSVSSGQGYEQYF
TRBV2	TRBJ2-7	few	NA	TGTGCCAGCAGTCAGGGTTACCCCTACGAGCAGTACTTC	CASSQGYPYEQYF
TRBV5-4	TRBJ2-1	few	NA	TGTGCCAGCAGCCCGGGTTTCGTGGTCCGGGGCAATGAGCAGTTCTTC	CASSPGFVVRGNEQFF
TRBV2	TRBJ2-5	NA	NA	TGTGCCAGCAAGATATCTAGTTCCAGTGAGACCCAGTACTTC	CASKISSSSETQYF
TRBV7-2	TRBJ2-1	many	NA	TGTGCCAGCAGCACAGGGTGGGGCCGGGTAAAGCAGTTCTTC	CASSTGWGRVKQFF
TRBV10-3	TRBJ2-1	NA	TRBD2	TGTGCCATCAGTGGTTTTTCGGGGGGCTCCTACAATGAGCAGTTCTTC	CAISGFSGGSYNEQFF
TRBV11-2	TRBJ1-1	few	NA	TGTGCCAGCAGCTTAGTACAAATCTGGGGGCTGAACACTGAAGCTTTCTTT	CASSLVQIWGLNTEAFF
TRBV5-1	TRBJ2-7	few	NA	TGCGCCAGCAGAGACAACCCCTACGAGCAGTACTTC	CASRDNPYEQYF
TRBV5-1	TRBJ1-5	NA	TRBD1	TGCGCCAGCAGCTTTTCAGGGGGGGACGGACAGCCCCAGCATTTT	CASSFSGGDGQPQHF
TRBV20-1	TRBJ2-2	NA	TRBD1	TGCAGTGCTAGAGACGGAACGTTTAAGGCCGGGACAGGCATCACCGGGGAGCTGTTTTTT	CSARDGTFKAGTGITGELFF
TRBV3-1	TRBJ2-1	NA	NA	TGTGCCAGCAGCCCATTACTAGCTTCCAATGAGCAGTTCTTC	CASSPLLASNEQFF
TRBV11-2	TRBJ2-3	NA	NA	TGTGCCAGCAGCTTAGGTGGAGGGGGGCTGATCATCACAGATACGCAGTATTTT	CASSLGGGGLIITDTQYF
TRBV7-6	TRBJ2-7	few	TRBD2	TGTGCCAGCAGCTTAGATCCGGGGGGGAACGAGCAGTACTTC	CASSLDPGGNEQYF
TRBV12-3/TRBV12-4	TRBJ2-5	few	NA	TGTGCCAGCAGTTTGGACCGACGAACACAAGAGACCCAGTACTTC	CASSLDRRTQETQYF
TRBV2	TRBJ2-1	few	TRBD2	TGTGCCAGCAGTGGTAGGACTAGCCGACGCTCCTACAATGAGCAGTTCTTC	CASSGRTSRRSYNEQFF
TRBV5-1	TRBJ2-3	NA	TRBD2	TGCGCCAGCAGCTCCCGGCGGGGGATCACAGATACGCAGTATTTT	CASSSRRGITDTQYF
TRBV21-1	TRBJ2-1	NA	NA	TGTGCCAGCAGTACGAGGGAGGGTCAGGCTTCGCCGTTCTTC	CASSTREGQASPFF
TRBV20-1	TRBJ1-5	few	NA	TGCAGTGCTGCCCGGGGCCCCGATCAGCCCCAGCATTTT	CSAARGPDQPQHF
TRBV2	TRBJ2-3	few	TRBD1	TGTGCCAGCAGTGAAGGGACAGGTGGTGGCACAGATACGCAGTATTTT	CASSEGTGGGTDTQYF
TRBV12-3/TRBV12-4	TRBJ1-4	NA	TRBD1	TGTGCCAGCAGTATCAGGGTAGGGGGCGAAAAACTGTTTTTT	CASSIRVGGEKLFF
TRBV28	TRBJ2-3	NA	NA	TGTGCCAGCATTGCCCAGGGGCCGGCAGGTACGCAGTATTTT	CASIAQGPAGTQYF
TRBV20-1	TRBJ2-3	many	NA	TGCAGTGCTTCGAGGGGCCCGGATACGCAGTATTTT	CSASRGPDTQYF
TRBV12-3/TRBV12-4	TRBJ1-5	NA	NA	TGTGCCAGCAGTTTTCGGAGTGGCAATCAGCCCCAGCATTTT	CASSFRSGNQPQHF
TRBV28	TRBJ1-6	few	NA	TGTGCCAGCAGTTTAGAGGGAGGTAGAAAACATTCACCCCTCCACTTT	CASSLEGGRKHSPLHF
TRBV3-1	TRBJ2-5	NA	NA	TGTGCCAGCAGCCCAGAACGAGGCGGCCAGTACTTC	CASSPERGGQYF
TRBV3-1	TRBJ1-4	NA	NA	TGTGCCAGCAGCCAAGGTGGGATTTCAAATGAAAAACTGTTTTTT	CASSQGGISNEKLFF
TRBV12-3/TRBV12-4	TRBJ1-2	NA	TRBD1	TGTGCCAGCAGTTACGACAGGGCTCTGGATAACTATGGCTACACCTTC	CASSYDRALDNYGYTF
TRBV6-2/TRBV6-3	TRBJ2-3	once	TRBD2	TGTGCCAGCAGTGGGTTAGCGGGGGCGCTCACAGATACGCAGTATTTT	CASSGLAGALTDTQYF
TRBV7-9	TRBJ2-5	once	TRBD1	TGTGCCAGCAGTAGAGGGGACAGTCAACAAGAGACCCAGTACTTC	CASSRGDSQQETQYF
TRBV3-1	TRBJ2-7	few	TRBD2	TGTGCCAGCAGCCAAGCCCTAGCGGCCGAGCAGTACTTC	CASSQALAAEQYF
TRBV20-1	TRBJ2-7	few	NA	TGCAGTGCTGGGAGAGGGACAACTTACGAGCAGTACTTC	CSAGRGTTYEQYF
TRBV18	TRBJ1-4	NA	NA	TGTGCCAGCTCACCACCGGGAGGCTCAGAAAAACTGTTTTTT	CASSPPGGSEKLFF
TRBV6-1	TRBJ2-1	NA	NA	TGTGCCAGCAGTCTAGCCACATTGGGCGGAGCCGTCTACAATGAGCAGTTCTTC	CASSLATLGGAVYNEQFF